One sample yielded the 23 T cell receptor beta chains listed below, sequenced in a study of shared clonotypes between healthy human individuals. Generated by immunoSEQ multiplex PCR, the TCRdb table keeps only in-frame clones and is missing some. The data show roughly 2 million clones, with 85% to 95% seen just once and 0.13% held by the top ten. Sequencing was done on a sample of naive CD4+ T cells sorted from blood. Subset specified: CD45RA+ positively selected. The receptors come from a man in his late teens or twenties in good health.

The genes are TRBV4-1 and TRBJ2-3; 8 bases map to TRBD2. The germline CDR1 and CDR2 sequences are MGHRA and YSYEKL. The CDR3 totals 16 residues. V was clipped by 0 bases and J by 8 bases; unmatched bases: 10. DNA of the CDR3: TGCGCCAGCAGCCAAGATGGAAGGCCGGCGGGAGGTACGCAGTATTTT. Amino acids: CASSQDGRPAGGTQYF.

The CDR3 sequence is CAWSLRDSPLHF. The CDR3, as DNA: TGTGCCTGGAGCCTCAGAGATTCACCCCTCCACTTT. This chain joins TRBV30 and TRBJ1-6; D gene ambiguous. Germline V gene data show CDR1 as GTSNPN and CDR2 as SVGIG (reference sequence). Trimming shortened V by 3 bases and J by 8 bases, and 8 bases separated the two germline ends. The CDR3 runs 12 residues.

The chain uses TRBV5-1 and TRBJ2-5; possibly TRBD1 for D (6 bases). The V end lost 2 bases, the J end lost 5 bases, and 16 bases lay between the germline ends. This CDR3 has 15 amino acids. The germline gives CDR1 SGHRS, CDR2 YFSETQ. CDR3 loop: CASSLTGTKGETQYF. The CDR3 DNA reads as TGCGCCAGCAGCTTAACCGGGACAAAGGGGGAGACCCAGTACTTC.

As concerns this clone: The sample carries other DNA sequences with the same CDR3. The rearrangement links TRBV10-3 to TRBJ2-5; D may be TRBD2 (5 bases). In germline, CDR1 is ENHRY, CDR2 SYGVKD. This CDR3 spans 13 amino acids. The V gene lost 7 bases and the J gene lost 2 bases, with 11 bases spanning the gap. The chain's CDR3 is CAIKGAVQETQYF. The CDR3 DNA reads TGTGCCATCAAGGGAGCGGTGCAAGAGACCCAGTACTTC.

The chain uses TRBV19 and TRBJ1-2; TRBD1 agrees at 7 bases. With V trimmed by 11 bases and J by 3 bases, 15 bases remained unmatched. The CDR3 runs to 15 residues. Looked up from germline, CDR1 is LNHDA and CDR2 is SQIVND (reference sequence). CDR3 sequence reads: CASSDRKSADYGYTF. CDR3 in DNA: TGTGCCTCCTCGGACAGGAAGAGTGCGGACTATGGCTACACCTTC.

The rearrangement uses TRBV5-6 and TRBJ1-5; D perhaps matches TRBD1 (6 bases). Per germline, CDR1 SGHDT and CDR2 YYEEEE. CDR3 size: 13 residues. Trimming shortened V by 4 bases and J by 11 bases, and 16 bases separated the two germline ends. The CDR3 sequence is CASSRTQGRTQHF. The CDR3 nucleotides read TGTGCCAGCAGCCGCACACAGGGTAGGACCCAGCATTTT.

The gene calls are TRBV9 and TRBJ1-5; D is ambiguous. Germline V gene lookup returns CDR1 SGDLS and CDR2 YYNGEE. This CDR3 is built from 14 residues. Trimming removed 0 bases from V and 4 bases from J, with 8 bases in between. CDR3 DNA: TGTGCCAGCAGCGTAGCCGGGGAGAATCAGCCCCAGCATTTT. As protein: CASSVAGENQPQHF.

V gene TRBV18 combines with J gene TRBJ2-7; D gene uncertain. The CDR3 loop spans 13 amino acids. The V end lost 5 bases, the J end lost 7 bases, and 15 bases lay between the germline ends. Germline V gene data show CDR1 as KGHSH and CDR2 as LQKENI. In DNA, the CDR3 is TGTGCCAGCTCAGACACCGGATTGCGGGAGCAGTACTTC. This encodes CASSDTGLREQYF.

The sample holds one count of this clone. The chain carries TRBV7-9 and TRBJ1-6; D not certain. Per the germline V gene, CDR1 is SEHNR and CDR2 is FQNEAQ (reference sequence). V was pared by 1 base and J by 7 bases, with 8 bases between. CDR3 length: 14 residues. The DNA for the CDR3 is TGTGCCAGCAGCTTAGGTCAGGTGAATTCACCCCTCCACTTT. It codes for CASSLGQVNSPLHF.

The rearrangement links TRBV4-3 to TRBJ2-1; D perhaps matches TRBD2 (5 bases). The ends were cut back, 0 bases at V and 5 bases at J, with 14 bases in the middle. The CDR3 runs 16 residues. Germline V CDR1 and CDR2: LGHNA, YSLEER. CDR3 sequence reads: CASSQEFGVVHNEQFF. The CDR3 coding sequence is TGCGCCAGCAGCCAAGAATTCGGGGTAGTCCACAATGAGCAGTTCTTC.

The chain combines TRBV6-6 with TRBJ1-3; unclear D gene. V gave up 7 bases and J gave up 2 bases, with 15 bases separating them. The germline V gene has CDR1 MNHNY and CDR2 SVGAGI (reference sequence). This CDR3 region has 15 residues. The CDR3 is CASKLTGKAGNTIYF. The CDR3 nucleotides are TGTGCCAGCAAACTGACCGGAAAAGCTGGAAACACCATATATTTT.

This chain connects TRBV4-1 to TRBJ1-3; TRBD1 is a possible D gene (5 bases). With 5 bases removed from V and 4 bases from J, the gap between germline ends came to 15 bases. Germline V gene sequence: CDR1 MGHRA, CDR2 YSYEKL. CDR3 size: 15 residues. The CDR3 region has the DNA TGCGCCAGCAGCTACTCGACAGTGATCGGAAACACCATATATTTT. It yields the protein CASSYSTVIGNTIYF.

V and J are TRBV2 and TRBJ2-7, with D possibly TRBD1 on 5 matching bases. CDR3 length: 13 amino acids. From germline, CDR1 is SNHLY and CDR2 FYNNEI. V gave up 7 bases and J gave up 3 bases, with 13 bases separating them. The CDR3 here is CASTRDQNYEQYF. The CDR3 DNA sequence: TGTGCCAGCACCAGGGATCAAAACTACGAGCAGTACTTC.

The J gene is TRBJ2-5, the V gene TRBV2; 10 positions match TRBD2. V dropped 4 bases and J dropped 6; count of bases not matched to a gene: 8. The CDR3 runs 15 residues. Germline V CDR1 and CDR2: SNHLY, FYNNEI. In DNA, the CDR3 is TGTGCCAGCAGTGCAACTAGCGGGGTTTATAAGACCCAGTACTTC. Its protein is CASSATSGVYKTQYF.

This clone appeared a single time. The rearrangement joins TRBV10-3 to TRBJ1-4; no clear D. Germline-derived CDR1 and CDR2 are ENHRY and SYGVKD. This CDR3 region has 15 residues. Trimming took 0 bases from V and 1 from J, leaving 6 bases between them. Here the CDR3 DNA reads TGTGCCATCAGTGAGTCCTGGGAAACTAATGAAAAACTGTTTTTT. Protein: CAISESWETNEKLFF.

This clone came up a few times. The chain carries TRBV9 and TRBJ2-7; D is undetermined. Germline CDR1 SGDLS, CDR2 YYNGEE. The V end lost 0 bases, the J end lost 2 bases, and 9 bases lay between the germline ends. The CDR3 is 14 amino acids. Written as DNA, the CDR3 is TGTGCCAGCAGCGTAGCGGCTGGGGCCTACGAGCAGTACTTC. This codes for CASSVAAGAYEQYF. Complete variable domain (other parts from reference TRBV9 and TRBJ2-7): DSGVTQTPKHLITATGQRVTLRCSPRSGDLSVYWYQQSLDQGLQFLIQYYNGEERAKGNILERFSAQQFPDLHSELNLSSLELGDSALYFCASSVAAGAYEQYFGPGTRLTVT.

The chain joins TRBV11-3 to TRBJ2-7; D is unclear. The CDR3 contains 14 residues. V lost 0 bases and J lost 1, with 7 bases in between. CDR1 and CDR2 from the germline V gene are SGHNT and YENEEA. CDR3 loop: CASSLELPSYEQYF. DNA for the CDR3: TGTGCCAGCAGCTTAGAACTACCATCCTACGAGCAGTACTTC.

The J gene is TRBJ2-7, the V gene TRBV12-5; 11 bases are a match to TRBD1. With V trimmed by 0 bases and J by 3 bases, 13 bases remained unmatched. The germline V gene encodes CDR1 LGHNT and CDR2 FRNRAP. The CDR3 loop spans 19 amino acids. CDR3 nucleotides: TGTGCTAGTGGTTTGGTACTAGGACGTCCGGGGACAGGGGGCTACGAGCAGTACTTC. Translation gives CASGLVLGRPGTGGYEQYF.

This clone was seen a handful of times. The chain recombines TRBV6-1 with TRBJ1-6; 7 nucleotides align to TRBD1. CDR1 and CDR2 from the germline V gene are MNHNS and SASEGT. The CDR3 has 15 amino acids. Trimming cost V 3 bases and J 8 bases; bases outside gene matches: 7. CDR3 region: CASSEALQGHSPLHF. As DNA, the CDR3 is TGTGCCAGCAGTGAGGCGTTACAGGGGCATTCACCCCTCCACTTT.

V usage is TRBV5-1 and J usage is TRBJ1-2; D unresolved. The V and J ends lost 3 bases and 7 bases respectively, with 22 bases between them. CDR3 length equals 16 residues. Germline assignment: CDR1 SGHRS and CDR2 YFSETQ. The CDR3 nucleotides are TGCGCCAGCAGCTGGTCCCCGGGCCCCGGCTCTCCTGGCTACACCTTC. This sequence encodes CASSWSPGPGSPGYTF.

This sequence joins TRBV4-3 and TRBJ2-1, with D perhaps matching TRBD2 (6 bases). Trimming cost V 2 bases and J 3 bases, with 17 bases left between them. The CDR3 loop spans 17 amino acids. From germline, CDR1 is LGHNA and CDR2 YSLEER. CDR3 sequence reads: CASSQWSGTLSYNEQFF. DNA for the CDR3: TGCGCCAGCAGCCAATGGAGTGGGACTCTCAGCTACAATGAGCAGTTCTTC.

The chain links TRBV6-1 to TRBJ1-5; 10 nucleotides agree with TRBD1. This CDR3 comprises 15 residues. Per germline, CDR1 MNHNS and CDR2 SASEGT. V gave up 6 bases and J gave up 5 bases; unmatched junction bases: 7. As DNA, the CDR3 is TGTGCCAGCAGCCCAGTGGGACAGGGGTATCAGCCCCAGCATTTT. It translates to CASSPVGQGYQPQHF.

V gene TRBV7-9 combines with J gene TRBJ2-1, with 11 bases matching TRBD2. Per the germline V gene, CDR1 is SEHNR and CDR2 is FQNEAQ (reference sequence). V lost 5 bases and J lost 6; bases outside the gene matches: 9. CDR3 length: 16 amino acids. CDR3 sequence: CASSQGVAGGFNEQFF. As DNA, the CDR3 is TGTGCCAGCAGCCAGGGGGTAGCGGGAGGGTTCAATGAGCAGTTCTTC.